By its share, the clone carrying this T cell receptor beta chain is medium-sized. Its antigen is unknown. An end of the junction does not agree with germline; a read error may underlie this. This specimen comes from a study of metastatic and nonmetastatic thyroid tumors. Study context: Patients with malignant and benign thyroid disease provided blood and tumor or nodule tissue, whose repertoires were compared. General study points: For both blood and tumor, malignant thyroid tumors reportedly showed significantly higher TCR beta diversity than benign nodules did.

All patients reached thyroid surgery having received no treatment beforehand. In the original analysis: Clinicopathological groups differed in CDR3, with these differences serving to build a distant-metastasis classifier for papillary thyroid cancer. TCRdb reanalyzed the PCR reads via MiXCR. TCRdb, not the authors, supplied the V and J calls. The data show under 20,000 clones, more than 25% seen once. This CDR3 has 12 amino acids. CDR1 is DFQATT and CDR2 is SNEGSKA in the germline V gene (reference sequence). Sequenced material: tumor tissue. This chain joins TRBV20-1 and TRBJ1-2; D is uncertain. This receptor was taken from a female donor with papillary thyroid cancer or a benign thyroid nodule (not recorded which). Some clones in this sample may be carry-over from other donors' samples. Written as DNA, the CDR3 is TGCAGTGCTAGAGATGAGGGCCACCCTCTCCACTTC. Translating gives CSARDEGHPLHF.